A selection of T cell receptor beta chains follows, all from one sample in a study of identical twins. TCRdb fed the 5' RACE reads into MiXCR, producing one record per CDR3 protein. Of around 670,000 distinct CDR3 sequences in the sample, roughly 6% are singletons; the top ten hold about 2%. The source material was naive T cells sorted from blood. These receptors were obtained from a man younger than 30 in good health. Each CDR3 is given with its conserved first and last residue. The D gene is left open where the match is weak. A row's size may be missing; if present it is once, few, many or a size class.

CDR3 | DNA | V | length | D | J | size
CSVALLKETQYF | TGCAGCGTTGCACTACTCAAGGAGACCCAGTACTTC | TRBV29-1 | 12 | - | TRBJ2-5 | many
CSAPPGQGRNEQFF | TGCAGTGCCCCCCCCGGGCAGGGGAGGAATGAGCAGTTCTTC | TRBV20-1 | 14 | - | TRBJ2-1 | many
CASSEIGDTQYF | TGTGCCAGCAGTGAAATTGGAGATACGCAGTATTTT | TRBV2 | 12 | - | TRBJ2-3 | -
CASSPRRGQGAHEQFF | TGTGCCAGCAGTCCCCGGCGGGGACAGGGGGCCCATGAGCAGTTCTTC | TRBV12-3/TRBV12-4 | 16 | TRBD1 | TRBJ2-1 | many
CASRPRQGRSNQPQHF | TGTGCCAGCAGGCCAAGACAGGGAAGGAGCAATCAGCCCCAGCATTTT | TRBV6-1 | 16 | TRBD1 | TRBJ1-5 | many
CASSYGTRLPDTQYF | TGTGCCAGCAGTTACGGGACTAGATTACCAGATACGCAGTATTTT | TRBV6-5 | 15 | TRBD2 | TRBJ2-3 | -
CASSPHTGLMQPQHF | TGTGCCAGCTCACCACATACAGGGCTTATGCAGCCCCAGCATTTT | TRBV18 | 15 | - | TRBJ1-5 | few
CASSQDSLAGGELFF | TGCGCCAGCAGCCAAGATTCCCTAGCTGGCGGGGAGCTGTTTTTT | TRBV4-3 | 15 | - | TRBJ2-2 | -
CASSLEGGFGTEAFF | TGTGCCAGCAGCTTGGAGGGGGGGTTTGGCACTGAAGCTTTCTTT | TRBV5-5 | 15 | - | TRBJ1-1 | -
CASSLGLGEQYF | TGCGCCAGCAGCTTGGGACTCGGCGAGCAGTACTTC | TRBV5-1 | 12 | - | TRBJ2-7 | -
CASSQELAGVDTQYF | TGTGCCAGCAGCCAAGAACTAGCGGGCGTGGATACGCAGTATTTT | TRBV4-2 | 15 | TRBD2 | TRBJ2-3 | -
CATSRDRDSTNTGELFF | TGTGCCACCAGCAGAGATCGGGACAGTACGAACACCGGGGAGCTGTTTTTT | TRBV15 | 17 | TRBD1 | TRBJ2-2 | -
CASSPGTGTEAFF | TGTGCCAGCAGCCCAGGGACGGGCACTGAAGCTTTCTTT | TRBV7-2 | 13 | - | TRBJ1-1 | many
CASSSATANTGELFF | TGTGCCAGCAGCTCAGCCACGGCGAACACCGGGGAGCTGTTTTTT | TRBV7-8 | 15 | - | TRBJ2-2 | -
CATGLAGPNYEQYF | TGTGCCACCGGTCTAGCCGGGCCCAACTACGAGCAGTACTTC | TRBV15 | 14 | - | TRBJ2-7 | many